This T cell receptor beta chain was sequenced for a study of T cells in Graves' hyperthyroidism and ophthalmopathy. In the study overall: Specimen type is peripheral blood, collected at initial diagnosis prior to any treatment. Whole-study results and caveats: Most expanded thyroid clonotypes above 0.001 also appeared in blood.

The V gene's germline CDR1 is SGHKS and CDR2 YYEKEE (reference sequence). Trimming took 2 bases from V and 4 from J; bases not matched to a gene: 5. The CDR3 loop spans 15 amino acids. Concerning this clonotype: The antigen is undetermined.

Patients having uncontrolled infection, another autoimmune disease, pregnancy or lactation were not included. The authors obtained PBMCs from about 9 ml of fresh peripheral blood. Amplification of TCR beta CDR3 regions used RNA as the template. First-round RT-PCR with HTBI primers amplified the TCR CDR3 region. TCRdb passed the multiplex PCR reads through MiXCR, listing each CDR3 protein once. The sample yields about 270,000 distinct CDR3 sequences, 20% to 25% seen once. Sequencing was done on a sample of blood. This clonotype was sampled from a man aged 30 to 45 with Graves' ophthalmopathy. This chain uses TRBV5-5 with TRBJ1-1; 10 nucleotides line up with TRBD1. The CDR3 is CASSLRQGASTEAFF. Written as DNA, the CDR3 is TGTGCCAGCAGCTTACGACAGGGGGCGAGCACTGAAGCTTTCTTT.